These 15 T cell receptor beta chains originate from one sample sequenced in a study of blood T cell repertoires in COVID-19. Sequencing was performed with immunoSEQ multiplex PCR; in TCRdb, only in-frame clones are kept and a portion is missing. The table shows tens of thousands of clones, with around 86% occurring only once. Material for sequencing was peripheral blood. The receptors originated from a man between 45 and 60 years old with active COVID-19.

The chain uses TRBV3-1 (or the pseudogene TRBV3-2) and TRBJ1-2, with 10 positions matching TRBD1. The CDR3 extends over 16 amino acids. Germline lookup yields CDR1 LGHDT and CDR2 YNNKEL (reference sequence). J lost 5 bases, V lost 2 bases, and 8 bases had no gene match. CDR3 loop: CASSQKGTGAAYGYTF. For the CDR3, the DNA is TGTGCCAGCAGCCAAAAGGGGACAGGGGCTGCTTATGGCTACACCTTC.

The chain carries TRBV7-2 and TRBJ2-7, with D maybe TRBD1 (6 bases). The CDR3 covers 15 residues. V was clipped by 3 bases and J by 0 bases, with 12 bases between them. Germline CDR1 reads SGHTA; CDR2 reads FQGNSA. The CDR3 spells CASSFSQGSSYEQYF. Here the CDR3 DNA reads TGTGCCAGCAGCTTCTCCCAGGGGAGCTCCTACGAGCAGTACTTC.

This chain connects TRBV2 to TRBJ1-5; D is perhaps TRBD1 (5 bases). Per germline, CDR1 SNHLY and CDR2 FYNNEI. V was clipped by 6 bases and J by 6 bases, with 12 bases between them. This CDR3 spans 13 amino acids. The CDR3: CASRGREIQPQHF. The CDR3 nucleotides are TGTGCCAGCAGGGGGCGCGAGATTCAGCCCCAGCATTTT. The full variable domain, completed using reference TRBV2 and TRBJ1-5, is EPEVTQTPSHQVTQMGQEVILRCVPISNHLYFYWYRQILGQKVEFLVSFYNNEISEKSEIFDDQFSVERPDGSNFTLKIRSTKLEDSAMYFCASRGREIQPQHFGDGTRLSIL.

V usage is TRBV29-1 and J usage is TRBJ1-2; TRBD1 matches at 9 bases. V lost 3 bases and J lost 2; bases outside the gene matches: 7. The CDR3 totals 15 residues. Germline loops: CDR1 SQVTM, CDR2 ANQGSEA. The CDR3 protein is CSVDSADRGNYGYTF. The CDR3 DNA is TGCAGCGTTGACTCCGCGGACAGGGGCAACTATGGCTACACCTTC. The whole variable domain, remainder taken from reference TRBV29-1 and TRBJ1-2, is SAVISQKPSRDICQRGTSLTIQCQVDSQVTMMFWYRQQPGQSLTLIATANQGSEATYESGFVIDKFPISRPNLTFSTLTVSNMSPEDSSIYLCSVDSADRGNYGYTFGSGTRLTVV.

This chain connects TRBV10-3 to TRBJ2-1; TRBD2 matches 7 bases. The ends lost 10 bases at V and 8 bases at J; junction bases unmatched: 14. The germline V gene encodes CDR1 ENHRY and CDR2 SYGVKD. The CDR3 has 14 residues. For the CDR3, the DNA is TGTGCCACCCGCTCCGCGCGGGAGAAGCATGAGCAGTTCTTC. It translates to CATRSAREKHEQFF.

CDR3 amino acids: CASSSQAGGLAGVGDTQYF. In DNA form, the CDR3 reads TGTGCCAGCAGCTCCCAAGCCGGGGGACTAGCGGGAGTAGGGGATACGCAGTATTTT. The chain has TRBV6-2 or TRBV6-3 and TRBJ2-3; 14 bases agree with TRBD2. J gave up 6 bases and V 6 bases, and 17 bases lay outside the gene matches. Per the germline V gene, CDR1 is MNHEY and CDR2 is SVGEGT. The CDR3 is 19 residues long.

This clone was found once. The chain couples TRBV27 to TRBJ1-4; the match to TRBD1 covers 7 bases. This CDR3 has 14 amino acids. Trimming removed 5 bases from V and 7 bases from J; junction bases left unmatched: 7. Germline V lookup: CDR1 MNHEY, CDR2 SMNVEV (reference sequence). CDR3 sequence reads: CASSPLDRSEKLFF. Written as DNA, the CDR3 is TGTGCCAGCAGTCCCCTGGACAGGTCTGAAAAACTGTTTTTT.

This clone was picked up a small number of times. This chain uses TRBV4-3 with TRBJ1-1; the match to TRBD1 covers 8 bases. The V gene end was trimmed by 0 bases and the J gene end by 5 bases; junction bases not matched to a gene: 8. The length of the CDR3 is 16 residues. Germline CDR1 and CDR2: LGHNA and YSLEER. CDR3 residues: CASSQDGTGGRTEAFF. The CDR3 DNA follows: TGCGCCAGCAGCCAAGATGGGACAGGTGGGCGTACTGAAGCTTTCTTT.

The chain joins TRBV2 to TRBJ2-1; 10 bases match TRBD2. The germline V gene encodes CDR1 SNHLY and CDR2 FYNNEI. The CDR3 covers 15 residues. V lost 7 bases and J lost 4; bases outside the gene matches: 7. The CDR3 region is CASTTLAGSYNEQFF. As DNA, the CDR3 is TGTGCCAGCACCACACTAGCGGGGTCATACAATGAGCAGTTCTTC.

The gene calls are TRBV19 and TRBJ2-4, with 9 bases lining up with TRBD2. Germline assignment: CDR1 LNHDA and CDR2 SQIVND (reference sequence). This CDR3 has 19 amino acids. Trimming at V came to 4 bases and at J to 5 bases, leaving 18 bases not matched to a gene. The CDR3 DNA reads TGTGCCAGTAGTACGGGACTAGCAGTTCTCCCTCCTCCCGAAAACATTCAGTACTTC. Translating gives CASSTGLAVLPPPENIQYF. The whole variable domain, filled in from reference TRBV19 and TRBJ2-4, reads DGGITQSPKYLFRKEGQNVTLSCEQNLNHDAMYWYRQDPGQGLRLIYYSQIVNDFQKGDIAEGYSVSREKKESFPLTVTSAQKNPTAFYLCASSTGLAVLPPPENIQYFGAGTRLSVL.

A few counts support this clone. V is TRBV6-4 and J is TRBJ2-1; 10 nucleotides line up with TRBD2. CDR3 size: 13 residues. CDR1 MRHNA and CDR2 SNTAGT come from the germline V gene. V dropped 5 bases and J dropped 7; count of bases not matched to a gene: 2. CDR3 nucleotide sequence: TGTGCCAGCAGTAGCGGGGGGGAAAATGAGCAGTTCTTC. It encodes CASSSGGENEQFF.

CDR3: CASSFGTGVLNQPQHF. In DNA form, the CDR3 reads TGTGCCAGTAGTTTTGGGACAGGGGTACTGAATCAGCCCCAGCATTTT. V usage is TRBV19 and J usage is TRBJ1-5, with 10 bases fitting TRBD1. The V gene end was trimmed by 5 bases and the J gene end by 4 bases; junction bases not matched to a gene: 8. Germline CDR1 is LNHDA and CDR2 is SQIVND (reference sequence). The CDR3 contains 16 residues.

The V and J genes are TRBV15 and TRBJ1-6; 9 bases are shared with TRBD1. The ends lost 4 bases at V and 9 bases at J; junction bases unmatched: 10. The CDR3 length is 16 residues. The germline CDR1 and CDR2 sequences are LNHNV and YYDKDF (reference sequence). CDR3 sequence (DNA): TGTGCCACCAGCAAACGGACAGGGGCCGGGGGTTCACCCCTCCACTTT. Protein product: CATSKRTGAGGSPLHF.

This clone came up once. The chain combines TRBV10-3 with TRBJ2-3, with 8 nucleotides matching TRBD2. The germline gives CDR1 ENHRY, CDR2 SYGVKD. This CDR3 spans 16 amino acids. J lost 4 bases, V lost 6 bases, and 12 bases had no gene match. DNA for the CDR3: TGTGCCATCAGCCCTGAAGCGGGAGCAGAGGCAGATACGCAGTATTTT. Protein: CAISPEAGAEADTQYF.

The chain combines TRBV9 with TRBJ2-3; 9 nucleotides agree with TRBD2. CDR3 size: 16 residues. Germline V gene sequence: CDR1 SGDLS, CDR2 YYNGEE. J lost 4 bases, V lost 0 bases, and 6 bases had no gene match. The CDR3 bases are TGTGCCAGCAGCGTAGGCGGGAGGGCGGTCGCAGATACGCAGTATTTT. Amino acids: CASSVGGRAVADTQYF.